These 25 T cell receptor beta chains came from one sample sequenced in a study of T cell repertoires in breast cancer. An expanded emulsion RT-PCR with primers for all TCR V genes paired CD8+ T cell chains. Blocking oligonucleotides added to a second nested PCR suppressed unpaired genes. TCRdb recomputed calls from the emulsion pairing reads with MiXCR, one row per CDR3 protein. The data contain roughly 40,000 distinct CDR3 sequences, 45% to 55% of them seen just once; the ten biggest clones take up less than 70%. Sequencing input: CD8+ T cells. The receptors here all came from a pool of human donors with breast cancer or a healthy control (not recorded which).

V gene TRBV7-9 combines with J gene TRBJ2-3, with 9 nucleotides matching TRBD1. The CDR3 runs to 14 residues. The junction had 5 bases not matched to a gene; V was cut back by 6 bases and J by 4 bases. Germline CDR1 and CDR2: SEHNR and FQNEAQ (reference sequence). CDR3 region: CASRTGGAADTQYF. The DNA of the CDR3 is TGTGCCAGCAGAACAGGGGGCGCGGCAGATACGCAGTATTTT.

Comments on this clonotype: The junction differs from germline at one of its ends, possibly a read error. This chain uses TRBV20-1 with TRBJ2-3; 11 nucleotides align to TRBD2. The germline gives CDR1 DFQATT, CDR2 SNEGSKA (reference sequence). The CDR3 runs 17 residues. CDR3 in amino acids: CGAAIAGGHLGTDTQYF. The CDR3 DNA reads as TGCGGTGCTGCTATAGCGGGGGGGCATCTCGGCACAGATACGCAGTATTTT.

This clonotype was found a few times. This sequence joins TRBV2 and TRBJ2-1, with D unclear. The CDR3 extends over 12 amino acids. Germline values: CDR1 SNHLY, CDR2 FYNNEI. Trimming removed 4 bases from V and 10 bases from J, with 11 bases in between. The CDR3 loop is CASSARFVEQFF. Written as DNA, the CDR3 is TGTGCCAGCAGTGCCAGATTTGTAGAGCAGTTCTTC. Variable domain in full (rest from reference TRBV2 and TRBJ2-1): EPEVTQTPSHQVTQMGQEVILRCVPISNHLYFYWYRQILGQKVEFLVSFYNNEISEKSEIFDDQFSVERPDGSNFTLKIRSTKLEDSAMYFCASSARFVEQFFGPGTRLTVL.

The rearrangement joins TRBV6-2 or TRBV6-3 to TRBJ2-3, with D tentatively TRBD2 (6 bases). CDR3 size: 17 residues. The germline gives CDR1 MNHEY, CDR2 SVGEGT. V gave up 5 bases and J gave up 1 base, with 19 bases separating them. CDR3 loop: CASSPTLEWEGTDTQYF. Written as DNA, the CDR3 is TGTGCCAGCAGTCCCACCCTTGAGTGGGAGGGCACAGATACGCAGTATTTT.

The genes are TRBV10-3 and TRBJ2-1; D gene uncertain. This CDR3 contains 13 residues. Germline CDR1 reads ENHRY; CDR2 reads SYGVKD. Between the trimmed V and J ends, which lost 7 bases and 5 bases, there was a span of 12 bases. The chain's CDR3 is CAIKDTIHNEQFF. DNA of the CDR3: TGTGCCATCAAAGACACTATACACAATGAGCAGTTCTTC.

On this clonotype: The CDR3 does not end in the conserved phenylalanine or tryptophan, so this is likely a read error. This chain uses TRBV6-6 with TRBJ1-2, with TRBD1 identical over 7 bases. This CDR3 is built from 14 residues. Germline V gene lookup returns CDR1 MNHNY and CDR2 SVGAGI (reference sequence). V lost 10 bases, J lost 6 bases, and 14 bases stayed unmatched. The chain's CDR3 is CATHTLDRANGYTL. The CDR3 bases are TGTGCCACCCATACTCTTGACAGGGCCAATGGCTACACCCTC.

Concerning this clonotype itself: A much larger clone sits a single nucleotide away, making a read error possible. The chain couples TRBV6-1 to TRBJ2-1, with TRBD2 matching over 12 bases. The CDR3 covers 15 residues. The germline gives CDR1 MNHNS, CDR2 SASEGT. For the CDR3, the DNA is TGCGCCAGCATCCTGCAACTAGCGGGAGGTCATGAGCAGTTCTTC. Amino acids: CASILQLAGGHEQFF.

The rearrangement joins TRBV3-1 to TRBJ1-4; TRBD1 is a possible D gene (6 bases). The CDR3 has 15 amino acids. Germline CDR1 and CDR2: LGHDT and YNNKEL (reference sequence). The V end was cut by 3 bases, the J end by 6 bases, with 14 bases between. The CDR3 sequence is CASSQFTGRDEKLFF. The CDR3 coding sequence is TGTGCCAGCAGCCAGTTTACAGGGAGAGATGAAAAACTGTTTTTT.

J is TRBJ1-5 and V is TRBV27; no definite D call. In germline, CDR1 is MNHEY, CDR2 SMNVEV (reference sequence). The CDR3 totals 13 residues. Trimming removed 4 bases from V and 3 bases from J, with 7 bases in between. CDR3: CASSSSFNQPQHF. In DNA form, the CDR3 reads TGTGCCAGCAGTTCCTCCTTCAATCAGCCCCAGCATTTT.

The V and J genes are TRBV6-1 and TRBJ2-5; D unresolved. This CDR3 has 11 residues. Trimming shortened V by 7 bases and J by 0 bases, and 3 bases separated the two germline ends. Germline V CDR1 and CDR2: MNHNS, SASEGT. The CDR3 DNA follows: TGTGCCAGCATGTACCAAGAGACCCAGTACTTC. This translates into CASMYQETQYF.

The CDR3 nucleotides read TGTGCCAGCAGCCAGTCGCGGGGGAAAAATGAGCAGTTCTTC. Protein: CASSQSRGKNEQFF. This sequence joins TRBV4-2 and TRBJ2-1, with 7 bases matching TRBD2. Germline assignment: CDR1 LGHNA and CDR2 YNFKEQ. The CDR3 runs to 14 residues. The J segment lost 7 bases and the V segment lost 3 bases, leaving 6 bases of the junction unmatched.

This clonotype has at least ten counts. The chain is built from TRBV27 and TRBJ1-6; D ambiguous. The germline V and J ends were trimmed by 5 bases and 4 bases, with 21 bases remaining between them. Germline-derived CDR1 and CDR2 are MNHEY and SMNVEV (reference sequence). This CDR3 has 18 amino acids. CDR3 bases: TGTGCCAGCAGTCCCACGTCTCAGGAAGGCCCATATAATTCACCCCTCCACTTT. As protein: CASSPTSQEGPYNSPLHF.

This clonotype has just a few counts. CDR3 residues: CASTGQGRSGNQPQHF. CDR3 nucleotides: TGTGCCAGCACCGGACAGGGGAGGAGTGGCAATCAGCCCCAGCATTTT. The J gene is TRBJ1-5, the V gene TRBV6-4; 9 bases are a match to TRBD1. CDR3 length: 16 residues. CDR1 and CDR2 from the germline V gene are MRHNA and SNTAGT. J was trimmed by 2 bases and V by 7 bases; bases with no gene match: 9.

The rearrangement links TRBV6-4 to TRBJ2-1; TRBD2 agrees at 11 bases. This CDR3 is 15 amino acids long. V lost 5 bases to trimming and J lost 3 bases; unmatched junction nucleotides: 3. Germline CDR1 reads MRHNA; CDR2 reads SNTAGT. Here the CDR3 reads CASSPTSGSYNEQFF. In nucleotides, the CDR3 is TGTGCCAGCAGTCCCACTAGCGGGAGCTACAATGAGCAGTTCTTC.

This clonotype was seen a handful of times. This chain uses TRBV29-1 with TRBJ1-1; a weak D match, TRBD1 (5 bases). The V end lost 4 bases, the J end lost 1 base, and 7 bases lay between the germline ends. The CDR3 consists of 12 residues. The germline gives CDR1 SQVTM, CDR2 ANQGSEA. The CDR3: CSVGDRNTEAFF. Here the CDR3 DNA reads TGCAGCGTTGGCGACAGGAACACTGAAGCTTTCTTT. The whole variable domain, remainder taken from reference TRBV29-1 and TRBJ1-1, is SAVISQKPSRDICQRGTSLTIQCQVDSQVTMMFWYRQQPGQSLTLIATANQGSEATYESGFVIDKFPISRPNLTFSTLTVSNMSPEDSSIYLCSVGDRNTEAFFGQGTRLTVV.

To note about this clonotype: The junction departs from the called germline gene at one end, perhaps through a read error. This rearrangement joins TRBV2 to TRBJ1-4; 7 nucleotides match TRBD1. The CDR3 spans 12 residues. CDR1 and CDR2 from the germline V gene are SNHLY and FYNNEI. CDR3 in amino acids: CAGRGQSGKLFF. The DNA for the CDR3 is TGTGCCGGCAGGGGACAGTCGGGAAAACTGTTTTTT.

Notes on this clonotype: A read error may produce the germline difference seen at one junction end. The J gene is TRBJ2-3, the V gene TRBV24-1; D could derive from TRBD1 or TRBD2 (6 bases each). This CDR3 contains 15 residues. Germline V gene data show CDR1 as KGHDR and CDR2 as SFDVKD. CDR3 residues: CATSGGGRSGDTRYF. The CDR3 DNA follows: TGTGCCACCAGTGGTGGGGGGCGATCCGGAGATACGCGGTATTTT.

The chain has TRBV3-1 and TRBJ1-2; possible D gene TRBD1, 5 bases. V was pared by 0 bases and J by 8 bases, with 13 bases between. Germline CDR1 LGHDT, CDR2 YNNKEL (reference sequence). The CDR3 is 14 residues long. Here the CDR3 reads CASSQEAQGGGYTF. DNA of the CDR3: TGTGCCAGCAGCCAAGAAGCGCAGGGAGGAGGCTACACCTTC.

The chain uses TRBV6-9 and TRBJ1-1, with no clear D. The germline V gene encodes CDR1 MNHGY and CDR2 SVAAGI. V lost 3 bases and J lost 4, with 9 bases in between. The CDR3 length is 13 residues. The CDR3 DNA sequence: TGTGCCAGCAGTTACGGCACGAGCACTGAAGCTTTCTTT. Translation gives CASSYGTSTEAFF.

The chain links TRBV30 to TRBJ2-1; D is undetermined. With 5 bases removed from V and 3 bases from J, the gap between germline ends came to 11 bases. Germline V CDR1 and CDR2: GTSNPN, SVGIG (reference sequence). This CDR3 is 13 amino acids long. Written as DNA, the CDR3 is TGTGCCTGGTCCATTTCTCTCTACAATGAGCAGTTCTTC. This gives the protein CAWSISLYNEQFF.

The chain is built from TRBV27 and TRBJ2-7, with 7 bases matching TRBD1. Germline V gene data show CDR1 as MNHEY and CDR2 as SMNVEV (reference sequence). The CDR3 covers 13 residues. The V gene end was trimmed by 5 bases and the J gene end by 7 bases; junction bases not matched to a gene: 8. CDR3 residues: CASSRTGGEEQYF. CDR3 sequence (DNA): TGTGCCAGCAGTAGGACAGGTGGGGAGGAGCAGTACTTC.

This clonotype turned up a few times. This chain joins TRBV6-1 and TRBJ2-2; D remains ambiguous. Germline CDR1 and CDR2: MNHNS and SASEGT. V lost 8 bases and J lost 4, with 14 bases in between. The CDR3 loop spans 14 amino acids. The CDR3 reads CASSNTGVTGELFF. As DNA, the CDR3 is TGTGCCAGCTCCAATACGGGCGTCACCGGGGAGCTGTTTTTT.

The chain employs TRBV11-1 and TRBJ1-1; D is unresolved. This CDR3 region has 16 residues. V was trimmed by 6 bases and J by 4 bases, leaving 21 bases between them. CDR1 is SGHAT, CDR2 FQDESV, per germline (reference sequence). The CDR3 DNA follows: TGTGCCAGCAGTCCCATAGAAGAGGTGTTAACCACTGAAGCTTTCTTT. It translates to CASSPIEEVLTTEAFF.

V gene TRBV28 combines with J gene TRBJ1-2, with D unresolved. The CDR3 spans 15 residues. Germline CDR1 and CDR2: MDHEN and SYDVKM. V lost 5 bases to trimming and J lost 3 bases, with 16 bases between them. CDR3 amino acids: CASSVDGFPDYGYTF. DNA for the CDR3: TGTGCCAGCAGTGTAGACGGGTTCCCTGACTATGGCTACACCTTC.

V gene TRBV14 combines with J gene TRBJ1-3, with unresolved D. The germline V gene encodes CDR1 SGHDN and CDR2 FVKESK. There are 16 residues in the CDR3. V gave up 1 base and J gave up 0 bases, with 10 bases separating them. CDR3 sequence reads: CASSQGARASGNTIYF. The DNA for the CDR3 is TGTGCCAGCAGCCAAGGGGCAAGGGCCTCTGGAAACACCATATATTTT.